This paragraph covers one TCR beta chain sequence. The data derive from a study of blood T cell repertoires in COVID-19. The wider study: Acute and convalescent COVID-19 specimens originated in the United States, Italy and Spain.

Profiled with immunoSEQ multiplex PCR; TCRdb holds only in-frame clones, not every one. The table lists about 190,000 clones, around 84% of them singletons. J was trimmed by 1 base and V by 5 bases; bases with no gene match: 4. The CDR3 has 13 residues. CDR1 is SQVTM and CDR2 is ANQGSEA in the germline V gene. The chain combines TRBV29-1 with TRBJ1-2, with 7 nucleotides matching TRBD1. The sequenced sample was peripheral blood. This receptor was identified in a man aged 25 to 45 with active or convalescent COVID-19. The CDR3 nucleotides read TGCAGCGTTCGACAGGGTGATAACTATGGCTACACCTTC. Residues: CSVRQGDNYGYTF.